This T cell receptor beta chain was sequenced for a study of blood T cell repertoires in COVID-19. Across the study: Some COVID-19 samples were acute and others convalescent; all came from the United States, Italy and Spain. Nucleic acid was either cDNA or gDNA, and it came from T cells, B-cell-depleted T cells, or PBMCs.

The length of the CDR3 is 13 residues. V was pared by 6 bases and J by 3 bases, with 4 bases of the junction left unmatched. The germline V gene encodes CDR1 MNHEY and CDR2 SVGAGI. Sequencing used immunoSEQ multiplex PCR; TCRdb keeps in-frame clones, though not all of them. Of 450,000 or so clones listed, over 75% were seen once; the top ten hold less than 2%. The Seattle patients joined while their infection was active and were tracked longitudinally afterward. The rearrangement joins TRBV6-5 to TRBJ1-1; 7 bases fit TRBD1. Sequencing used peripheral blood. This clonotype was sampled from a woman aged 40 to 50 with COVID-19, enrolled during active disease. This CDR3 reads CASRQGQHTEAFF. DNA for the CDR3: TGTGCCAGCAGGCAGGGACAGCACACTGAAGCTTTCTTT.